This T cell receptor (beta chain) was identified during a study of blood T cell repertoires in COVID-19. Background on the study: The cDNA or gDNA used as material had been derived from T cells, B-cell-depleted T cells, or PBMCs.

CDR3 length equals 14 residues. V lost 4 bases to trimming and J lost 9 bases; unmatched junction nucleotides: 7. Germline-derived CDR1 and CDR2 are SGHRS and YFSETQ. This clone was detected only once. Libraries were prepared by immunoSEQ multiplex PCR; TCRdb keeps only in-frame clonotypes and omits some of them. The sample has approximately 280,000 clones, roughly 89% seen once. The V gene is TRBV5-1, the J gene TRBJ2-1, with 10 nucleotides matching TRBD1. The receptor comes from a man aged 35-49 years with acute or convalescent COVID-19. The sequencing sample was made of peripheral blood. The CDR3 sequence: CASSQGQGQGEQFF. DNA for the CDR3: TGCGCCAGCAGCCAGGGACAGGGGCAGGGTGAGCAGTTCTTC.